This is a list of T cell receptor beta chains from one sample in a study of T cells after yellow fever vaccination. TCRdb redid the calling of the 5' RACE reads with MiXCR, one entry per CDR3 protein. The sample contains under 700,000 distinct CDR3 sequences, around 17% of which appear only once. The source was PBMCs, collected about 5 days after the first yellow fever vaccination. Source of these receptors: a young man who received the YFV17D yellow fever vaccine. Each CDR3 is given with its conserved first and last residue. A D gene is named only where the DNA matches it firmly. The size field is filled for only some rows; it gives once, few, many or a size class.

CASSQDHGGGELFF few TRBV3-1 -
CASSMGRGTYEQYF - TRBV6-1 -
CASSAEDRNTEAFF - TRBV6-1 -
CASSFPNGGAEEKLFF - TRBV7-9 -
CASSHSGGSKNIQYF - TRBV7-9 TRBD2
CASSRLTGDEAFF many TRBV7-9 -
CASSSVRGGTYEQYF few TRBV7-9 -
CATSRETASSYEQYF few TRBV15 -
CASSLWDRGPLEQYF - TRBV5-1 TRBD1
CASSSRAGAQYNEQFF - TRBV7-3 TRBD2
CASRPVDRGGYTF - TRBV6-1 -
CASSLGTPGVGEKLFF - TRBV5-5 -
CASSSQKPLPTTDTQYF few TRBV5-1 -
CASSYSRDPDTQYF few TRBV6-2/TRBV6-3 -
CASSQETGPGELFF - TRBV4-3 -
CASSLGQGIPLNEQFF few TRBV5-4 -
CASSLNQIYGYTF - TRBV7-2 -
CASSRAGGPYNEQFF few TRBV18 TRBD2
CASSPHSGQETQYF few TRBV5-4 -
CASSTQGFQPQHF few TRBV7-8 -
CASSVTTSNTEAFF few TRBV6-1 -
CASSPDRGVYEQFF - TRBV18 TRBD1